This T cell receptor beta chain was profiled in a study of T-cell reconstitution after alpha-beta-depleted transplantation in children. This CDR3 spans 16 amino acids. Per the germline V gene, CDR1 is SSHAT and CDR2 is FNYEAQ (reference sequence). Using unique molecular identifiers, the investigators prepared the TCRbeta library. Each CDR3 protein gets one entry after TCRdb re-called the PCR reads with MiXCR. The table records more than 150,000 distinct CDR3 sequences, about 15% of them present only once. This clonotype was detected many times. The germline gene is not matched at one end of the junction; a read error may be the cause.

V and J are TRBV7-7 and TRBJ2-1; 11 bases line up with TRBD2. The source material was PBMCs from the stem cell graft donor, sampled from the stem cell graft. The source of this sequence is a human donor who donated a stem cell graft to a child with acute lymphoblastic leukemia. The CDR3 sequence: CASSPLAGGSYNEQFF. The CDR3 DNA follows: TGTGCTAGCAGCCCCTTAGCGGGAGGGTCCTACAATGAGCAGTTCTTC.